This T cell receptor (beta chain) was recovered during a study of cytomegalovirus exposure and HLA in healthy donors. Study observations and caveats: Upon later analysis, TCR association rates were observed to vary by HLA locus, being highest for DRB1 and lowest for HLA-C.

The CDR3 has 14 residues. V shed 3 bases, J shed 0 bases, and the junction held 2 bases outside the gene matches. Germline V gene sequence: CDR1 SGDLS, CDR2 YYNGEE. Primers: 60 Vbeta forward and 13 Jbeta reverse. The table came from immunoSEQ multiplex PCR; TCRdb's copy has only in-frame clones and leaves some out. This sample carries approximately 140,000 clones, over 60% of them seen once, and the ten largest clones take less than 2%. This clone was seen once. Its antigen remains unidentified. This same CDR3 is encoded by further DNA sequences in the sample. The sequenced sample was PBMCs. The genes are TRBV9 and TRBJ2-7, with 8 bases lining up with TRBD1. This clonotype was sampled from a man aged 35-49 years in good health and CMV-seronegative. The CDR3 nucleotides are TGTGCCAGCAGCGGACAGGGGAGCTCCTACGAGCAGTACTTC. Protein sequence: CASSGQGSSYEQYF. Full variable domain (rest looked up from reference TRBV9 and TRBJ2-7): DSGVTQTPKHLITATGQRVTLRCSPRSGDLSVYWYQQSLDQGLQFLIQYYNGEERAKGNILERFSAQQFPDLHSELNLSSLELGDSALYFCASSGQGSSYEQYFGPGTRLTVT.